These T cell receptor beta chains were read from a single sample in a study of vaccination effects on CD4 cells after COVID-19. Clones were read by immunoSEQ multiplex PCR, and TCRdb kept only the in-frame ones, dropping some. The sample lists over 7,500 clones; about four fifths were seen once. Their target antigens are unknown. Sequenced here: CD4+ T cells from PBMCs cultured with HCoV-229E spike peptides, sampled before COVID-19 vaccination. These receptors all come from a human donor who received a COVID-19 vaccine. CDR3s include the opening cysteine and the closing phenylalanine or tryptophan. The order of the fields is J gene, D gene, clone size, V gene, CDR3 DNA, CDR3 protein. A D gene is named only where the DNA matches it firmly. Clone size appears in some rows only: once, few, many, or a class for an expanded clone.

TRBJ2-7 | . | . | TRBV27 | TGTGCCAGCAGTTTTACAGGCCCCTACGAGCAGTACTTC | CASSFTGPYEQYF
TRBJ2-7 | . | . | TRBV5-8 | TGTGCCAGCAGCTGGGGGGCGGGACAGTCCTACGAGCAGTACTTC | CASSWGAGQSYEQYF
TRBJ1-6 | . | . | TRBV6-5 | TGTGCCAGCACCTCGGGGGGGACTAATTCACCCCTCCACTTT | CASTSGGTNSPLHF
TRBJ1-2 | TRBD1 | once | TRBV6-4 | TGTGCCAGCAGTGAATTCCCCGGGACAGTCGGAGGCTACACCTTC | CASSEFPGTVGGYTF
TRBJ2-3 | TRBD1 | . | TRBV5-1 | TGCGCCAGCACGACAGGGCCTAGCACAGATACGCAGTATTTT | CASTTGPSTDTQYF
TRBJ2-2 | . | . | TRBV30 | TGTGCCTGGAACCGGGACTTAGGAACCGGGGAGCTGTTTTTT | CAWNRDLGTGELFF
TRBJ2-1 | . | . | TRBV9 | TGTGCCAGCAGCGTAGACCCCAGGAGTGCCTACAATGAGCAGTTCTTC | CASSVDPRSAYNEQFF
TRBJ2-7 | TRBD1 | few | TRBV27 | TGTGCCAGCAGTTTATCGGGTCTCCCAGGGGGCTACGAGCAGTACTTC | CASSLSGLPGGYEQYF
TRBJ1-4 | TRBD1 | . | TRBV5-1 | TGCGCCAGCAGCCCGGGACAGGGTAATGAAAAACTGTTTTTT | CASSPGQGNEKLFF
TRBJ2-3 | TRBD2 | . | TRBV2 | TGTGCCAGCAGCGTAAGCGGGAGAATAACAGATACGCAGTATTTT | CASSVSGRITDTQYF
TRBJ1-3 | . | few | TRBV6-5 | TGTGCCAGCAGTTACTCTCGGGTGGTGTCTGGAAACACCATATATTTT | CASSYSRVVSGNTIYF
TRBJ2-1 | TRBD1 | . | TRBV18 | TGTGCCAGCTCACTCGGGACAGGGCCCCCCTCCTACAATGAGCAGTTCTTC | CASSLGTGPPSYNEQFF
TRBJ2-1 | TRBD2 | once | TRBV5-4 | TGTGCCAGCAGCCACCCACGACTAGCGGGAAATGAGCAGTTCTTC | CASSHPRLAGNEQFF
TRBJ1-5 | . | . | TRBV10-2 | TGCGCCAGCACTTCTACTTGGAGAGCTAGCAATCAGCCCCAGCATTTT | CASTSTWRASNQPQHF
TRBJ2-6 | TRBD1 | . | TRBV10-3 | TGTGCCATCAGAGGAGGGAGGGACAGGGGCTCCTCTGGGGCCAACGTCCTGACTTTC | CAIRGGRDRGSSGANVLTF
TRBJ1-1 | . | . | TRBV19 | TGTGCCAGTAGTATTTACGGGAGGGGGGGAGAAGCTTTCTTT | CASSIYGRGGEAFF
TRBJ1-1 | TRBD1 | . | TRBV5-4 | TGTGCCAGCAGAATGGGACAGGGGGCCGGGACTGAAGCTTTCTTT | CASRMGQGAGTEAFF
TRBJ2-1 | TRBD2 | . | TRBV4-2 | TGTGCCAGCAGCCAAGCGGGAGGGCCTAGCAATGAGCAGTTCTTC | CASSQAGGPSNEQFF
TRBJ2-6 | . | . | TRBV6-4 | TGTGCCAGCAGTCCTCTAGCCGGGGCCAACGTCCTGACTTTC | CASSPLAGANVLTF
TRBJ2-3 | . | . | TRBV10-3 | TGTGCCATCAGTGCCTCTAGCACAGATACGCAGTATTTT | CAISASSTDTQYF
TRBJ1-2 | . | . | TRBV18 | TGTGCCAGCTCACCTTCGACAGACTATGGCTACACCTTC | CASSPSTDYGYTF
TRBJ2-1 | TRBD1 | once | TRBV5-1 | TGCGCCAGCAGCGGAGGGACAGGGGCCCACGCCAATGAGCAGTTCTTC | CASSGGTGAHANEQFF
TRBJ2-7 | TRBD2 | . | TRBV7-8 | TGTGCCAGCAGTACCGGGACTAGCGGGGGGGCCGAGCAGTACTTC | CASSTGTSGGAEQYF
TRBJ1-1 | TRBD1 | . | TRBV19 | TGTGCCAGTAGTTTACAGGGGGATGTCGCTTTCTTT | CASSLQGDVAFF
TRBJ1-2 | . | . | TRBV27 | TGTGCCAGCAGCGGGCAGGGCCTGGGGAACTATGGCTACACCTTC | CASSGQGLGNYGYTF
TRBJ2-7 | . | . | TRBV9 | TGTGCCAGCAGCGTAGGCATCGGATTCTACGAGCAGTACTTC | CASSVGIGFYEQYF
TRBJ2-3 | . | . | TRBV9 | TGTGCCAGCAGCGTAGTGGGGACACTTAACACAGATACGCAGTATTTT | CASSVVGTLNTDTQYF
TRBJ1-2 | . | . | TRBV3-1/TRBV3-2 | TGTGCCAGCAGCCAAGTAGGTGGCCCTAACTATGGCTACACCTTC | CASSQVGGPNYGYTF
TRBJ1-2 | . | . | TRBV5-6 | TGTGCCAGCAGCTTGGGAGAAAACTATGGCTACACCTTC | CASSLGENYGYTF
TRBJ2-7 | . | . | TRBV30 | TGTGCCTGGAGTGTAGGGGTTTTAGGGTACGAGCAGTACTTC | CAWSVGVLGYEQYF
TRBJ2-3 | TRBD2 | . | TRBV19 | TGTGCCAGTAGTAGAACTAGCGGGATTGCAGATACGCAATATTTT | CASSRTSGIADTQYF
TRBJ1-4 | TRBD1 | . | TRBV27 | TGTGCCAGCAGGGTAACAGGGGCCCTCCGAGGAAAACTGTTTTTT | CASRVTGALRGKLFF
TRBJ1-1 | . | once | TRBV18 | TGTGCCAGCTCACCACAGGGCACGACTGAAGCTTTCTTT | CASSPQGTTEAFF
TRBJ1-2 | TRBD1 | few | TRBV4-1 | TGCGCCAGCAGCCAGCGGGTAGGGGACAGTTTGAACTATGGCTACACCTTC | CASSQRVGDSLNYGYTF
TRBJ2-3 | . | . | TRBV27 | TGTGCCAGCAGTTTGGGATGGGGCCCGCCAGATACGCAGTATTTT | CASSLGWGPPDTQYF